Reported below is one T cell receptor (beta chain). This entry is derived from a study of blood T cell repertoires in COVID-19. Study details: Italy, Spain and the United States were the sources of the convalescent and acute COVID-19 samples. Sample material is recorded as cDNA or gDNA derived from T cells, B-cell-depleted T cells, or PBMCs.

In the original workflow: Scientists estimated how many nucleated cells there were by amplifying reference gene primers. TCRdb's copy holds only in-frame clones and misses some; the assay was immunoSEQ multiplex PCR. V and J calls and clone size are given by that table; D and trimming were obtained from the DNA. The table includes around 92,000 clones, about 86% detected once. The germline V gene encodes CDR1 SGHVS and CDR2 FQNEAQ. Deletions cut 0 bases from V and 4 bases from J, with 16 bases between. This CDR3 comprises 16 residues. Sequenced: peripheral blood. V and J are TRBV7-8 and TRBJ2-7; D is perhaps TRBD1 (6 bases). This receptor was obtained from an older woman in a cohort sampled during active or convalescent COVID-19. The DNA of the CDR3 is TGTGCCAGCAGCTTAGCTTTCTCCAGGGGCCCATACGAGCAGTACTTC. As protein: CASSLAFSRGPYEQYF.